This T cell receptor beta chain was sequenced in a study of early T cells in non-severe SARS-CoV-2 infection. Study summary: RNA in bulk from unsorted whole blood was sequenced, and chains were unpaired. Findings and limits, study-wide: Lookups in VDJdb leaned toward anti-spike CD8 responses and missed private and CD4 specificities.

The CDR3 has 14 residues. V was trimmed by 8 bases and J by 2 bases, leaving 15 bases between them. Germline-derived CDR1 and CDR2 are MNHEY and SVGAGI. About this clonotype itself: Its target is not known.

Unique molecular identifiers were attached to individual cDNA molecules. Via MiXCR, TCRdb re-called the 5' RACE reads, giving one row per CDR3 protein. The table includes over 85,000 distinct CDR3 sequences, roughly 17% detected once. The rearrangement links TRBV6-5 to TRBJ1-2, with D perhaps matching TRBD1 (6 bases). This TCR came from an adult who was a healthcare worker with PCR-confirmed SARS-CoV-2 infection or an uninfected control (not recorded which). Sequenced sample: whole blood. As DNA, the CDR3 is TGTGCCAGCTCAAAGGGGGGGGCAAACTATGGCTACACCTTC. It yields the protein CASSKGGANYGYTF.